The 4 T cell receptor beta chains below come from one sample, sequenced in a study of immune characteristics of hereditary and idiopathic chronic pancreatitis. Using immunoSEQ multiplex PCR, the repertoire was profiled, and TCRdb retains in-frame clones only, with some absent. Of roughly 13,000 clones listed, 73% are singletons. Patients having total pancreatectomy with islet autotransplantation provided the chronic pancreatitis pancreas tissue. The material sequenced was pancreas tissue with hereditary chronic pancreatitis. All receptors come from a human donor with chronic pancreatitis.

This clone was observed a few times. CDR3 coding DNA: TGTGCCAGCACGATAGCGGGAGGGCCCAACAATGAGCAGTTCTTC. Translating gives CASTIAGGPNNEQFF. This chain links TRBV9 with TRBJ2-1, with 11 bases aligning to TRBD2. Trimming took 6 bases from V and 5 from J; bases not matched to a gene: 7. Germline CDR1 SGDLS, CDR2 YYNGEE. The CDR3 has 15 amino acids.

This clone was picked up a small number of times. The genes are TRBV6-4 and TRBJ2-7, with D possibly matching TRBD2 (5 bases). The CDR3 is 13 amino acids. Trimming shortened V by 5 bases and J by 6 bases, and 14 bases separated the two germline ends. The germline V gene encodes CDR1 MRHNA and CDR2 SNTAGT. The CDR3: CASSISDRGEQYF. The CDR3 DNA sequence: TGTGCCAGCAGTATTTCAGACCGGGGCGAGCAGTACTTC.

The CDR3 DNA sequence: TGTGCCAGCAGTTTAGGACTAGGAGGCGAGCAGTACTTC. As protein: CASSLGLGGEQYF. The rearrangement uses TRBV12-3 or TRBV12-4 and TRBJ2-7, with TRBD2 as a possible D gene (6 bases). Trimming cost V 1 base and J 6 bases, with 10 bases left between them. This CDR3 contains 13 residues.

The chain links TRBV5-1 to TRBJ1-2; 7 nucleotides align to TRBD1. The CDR3 is 15 residues long. Unmatched junction bases numbered 14, after V lost 4 bases and J lost 8 bases. Germline CDR1 is SGHRS and CDR2 is YFSETQ. DNA of the CDR3: TGCGCCAGCAGCGGGCGACAGGGTGAAGAATGGGGCTACACCTTC. It specifies CASSGRQGEEWGYTF.